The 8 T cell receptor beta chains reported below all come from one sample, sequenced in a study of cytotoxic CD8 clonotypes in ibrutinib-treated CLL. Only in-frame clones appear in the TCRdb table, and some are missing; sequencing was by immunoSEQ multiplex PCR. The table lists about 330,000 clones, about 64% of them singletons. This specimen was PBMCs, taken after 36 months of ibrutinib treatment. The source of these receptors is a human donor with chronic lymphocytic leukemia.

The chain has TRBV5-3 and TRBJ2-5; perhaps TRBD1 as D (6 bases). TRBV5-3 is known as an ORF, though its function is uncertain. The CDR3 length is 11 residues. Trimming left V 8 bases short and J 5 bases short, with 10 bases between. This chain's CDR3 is CARGHRETQYF. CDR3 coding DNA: TGTGCCAGGGGACATAGGGAGACCCAGTACTTC.

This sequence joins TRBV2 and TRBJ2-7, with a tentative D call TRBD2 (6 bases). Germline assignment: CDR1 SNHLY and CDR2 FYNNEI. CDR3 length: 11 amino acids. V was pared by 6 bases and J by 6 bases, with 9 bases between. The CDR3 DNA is TGTGCCAGCAGGGAGGGATTCGAGCAGTACTTC. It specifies CASREGFEQYF.

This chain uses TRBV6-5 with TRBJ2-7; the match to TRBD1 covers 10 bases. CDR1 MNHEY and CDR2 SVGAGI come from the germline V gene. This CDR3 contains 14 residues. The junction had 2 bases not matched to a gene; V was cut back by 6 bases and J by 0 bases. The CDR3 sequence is CASRRTGGSYEQYF. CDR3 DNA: TGTGCCAGCAGGAGGACAGGGGGCTCCTACGAGCAGTACTTC.

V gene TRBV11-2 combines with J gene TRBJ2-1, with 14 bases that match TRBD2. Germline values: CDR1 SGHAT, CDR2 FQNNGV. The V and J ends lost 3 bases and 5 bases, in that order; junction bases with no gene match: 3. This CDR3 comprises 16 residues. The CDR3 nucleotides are TGTGCCAGCAGCTTCCGGACTAGCGGGGGGCACAATGAGCAGTTCTTC. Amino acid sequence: CASSFRTSGGHNEQFF.

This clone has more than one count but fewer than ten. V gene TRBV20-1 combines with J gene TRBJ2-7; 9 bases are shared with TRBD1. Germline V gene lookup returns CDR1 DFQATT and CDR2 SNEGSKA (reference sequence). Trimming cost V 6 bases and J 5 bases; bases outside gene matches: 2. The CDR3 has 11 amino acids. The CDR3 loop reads CSAGTGNEQYF. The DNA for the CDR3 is TGCAGTGCGGGGACAGGGAACGAGCAGTACTTC.

CDR3 residues: CASSESQRSPLHF. DNA for the CDR3: TGTGCCAGCAGTGAGTCCCAGAGATCACCCCTCCACTTT. V and J are TRBV2 and TRBJ1-6; D ambiguous. The CDR3 spans 13 residues. CDR1 is SNHLY, CDR2 FYNNEI, per germline. The germline V and J ends were trimmed by 3 bases and 10 bases, with 10 bases remaining between them.

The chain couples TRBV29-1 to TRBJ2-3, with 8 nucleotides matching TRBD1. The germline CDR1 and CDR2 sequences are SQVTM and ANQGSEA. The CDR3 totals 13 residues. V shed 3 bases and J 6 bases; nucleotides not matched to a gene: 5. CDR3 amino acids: CSVESGGGDTQYF. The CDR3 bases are TGCAGCGTTGAGTCAGGGGGCGGGGATACGCAGTATTTT.

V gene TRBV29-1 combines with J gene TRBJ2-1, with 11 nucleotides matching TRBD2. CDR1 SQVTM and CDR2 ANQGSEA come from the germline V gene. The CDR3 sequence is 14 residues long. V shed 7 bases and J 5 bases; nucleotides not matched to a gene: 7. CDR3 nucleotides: TGCAGCGGCCTTAGCGGGAGGGAGGACAATGAGCAGTTCTTC. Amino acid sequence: CSGLSGREDNEQFF.